The rows below give T cell receptor beta chains drawn from one sample of a study of blood T cell repertoires in COVID-19. Some clones are missing from TCRdb's copy, which holds only in-frame ones; the method was immunoSEQ multiplex PCR. The sample contains around 68,000 clones, roughly 89% of which appear only once. The sequenced sample consisted of peripheral blood. The receptors here all came from a man aged 50-59 years with active COVID-19. The CDR3 runs from the conserved cysteine through the conserved F or W. Fields, in order: J gene, V gene, CDR3 protein.

j_gene: TRBJ2-6; v_gene: TRBV27; CDR3aa: CASSLAGSGANVLTF
j_gene: TRBJ1-2; v_gene: TRBV28; CDR3aa: CASSLSPADFNYGYTF
j_gene: TRBJ2-3; v_gene: TRBV11-2; CDR3aa: CASSLEGLRQGIDTQYF
j_gene: TRBJ2-5; v_gene: TRBV5-1; CDR3aa: CASSYRTGQEETQYF
j_gene: TRBJ1-3; v_gene: TRBV5-1; CDR3aa: CASSLDTGGMVSGNTIYF
j_gene: TRBJ2-7; v_gene: TRBV7-2; CDR3aa: CASSLGPRYEQYF
j_gene: TRBJ2-1; v_gene: TRBV5-6; CDR3aa: CASSRRTGKDEQFF
j_gene: TRBJ2-1; v_gene: TRBV11-2; CDR3aa: CASSIGLDNEQFF
j_gene: TRBJ2-5; v_gene: TRBV6-1; CDR3aa: CASSEVGGDGTQYF
j_gene: TRBJ1-2; v_gene: TRBV3-1/TRBV3-2; CDR3aa: CASSRRGLNYGYTF
j_gene: TRBJ2-3; v_gene: TRBV9; CDR3aa: CASSVVSSSTDTQYF
j_gene: TRBJ2-7; v_gene: TRBV5-4; CDR3aa: CASSSGTSGEEQQYF
j_gene: TRBJ1-5; v_gene: TRBV6-5; CDR3aa: CASSYDRAPNQPQHF
j_gene: TRBJ2-3; v_gene: TRBV5-1; CDR3aa: CASSLVPVAGTDTQYF
j_gene: TRBJ1-2; v_gene: TRBV18; CDR3aa: CASSPIDKPYYGYTF
j_gene: TRBJ1-1; v_gene: TRBV6-2/TRBV6-3; CDR3aa: CASSPLDNLGTEAFF
j_gene: TRBJ2-3; v_gene: TRBV13; CDR3aa: CASSGTAGPLDTQYF
j_gene: TRBJ2-2; v_gene: TRBV12-5; CDR3aa: CASGLSSVNTGELFF
j_gene: TRBJ1-5; v_gene: TRBV12-3/TRBV12-4; CDR3aa: CASSRGEGQPQHF
j_gene: TRBJ1-6; v_gene: TRBV6-2/TRBV6-3; CDR3aa: CASSFDTKSSYNSPLHF
j_gene: TRBJ1-2; v_gene: TRBV10-3; CDR3aa: CAIRADGDIYGYTF
j_gene: TRBJ2-5; v_gene: TRBV6-2/TRBV6-3; CDR3aa: CASSYSEPTGTSGQETQYF
j_gene: TRBJ2-5; v_gene: TRBV5-1; CDR3aa: CASSLVGGEIRETQYF
j_gene: TRBJ2-5; v_gene: TRBV3-1/TRBV3-2; CDR3aa: CASSQVQKETQYF
j_gene: TRBJ2-5; v_gene: TRBV4-1; CDR3aa: CASSQAANRAGGQETQYF
j_gene: TRBJ2-7; v_gene: TRBV9; CDR3aa: CASSEGTSGAYEQYF
j_gene: TRBJ2-7; v_gene: TRBV19; CDR3aa: CASSIAGDLYEQYF
j_gene: TRBJ2-4; v_gene: TRBV19; CDR3aa: CASTWGGIQYF
j_gene: TRBJ2-3; v_gene: TRBV4-1; CDR3aa: CASMPQPSLSGEDTQYF
j_gene: TRBJ2-1; v_gene: TRBV5-1; CDR3aa: CASRQTGTTYNEQFF
j_gene: TRBJ1-4; v_gene: TRBV3-1/TRBV3-2; CDR3aa: CASSQAFRGRVNEKLFF
j_gene: TRBJ2-7; v_gene: TRBV5-6; CDR3aa: CASSDGQGKAYEQYF
j_gene: TRBJ1-4; v_gene: TRBV5-6; CDR3aa: CASSRGWRPNEKLFF
j_gene: TRBJ1-2; v_gene: TRBV7-2; CDR3aa: CASSLERTGDRYTF
j_gene: TRBJ1-5; v_gene: TRBV11-2; CDR3aa: CASRRDRGRGQPQHF
j_gene: TRBJ2-3; v_gene: TRBV21-1; CDR3aa: CASSREGLGTDTQYF
j_gene: TRBJ2-2; v_gene: TRBV12-3/TRBV12-4; CDR3aa: CASSNRRSGELFF
j_gene: TRBJ2-5; v_gene: TRBV6-5; CDR3aa: CASTASGVETQYF
j_gene: TRBJ1-2; v_gene: TRBV5-4; CDR3aa: CASSLEGRGGYTF
j_gene: TRBJ2-4; v_gene: TRBV7-2; CDR3aa: CASSLVPAGLAKNIQYF
j_gene: TRBJ1-5; v_gene: TRBV19; CDR3aa: CASSTSRDRVIQQPQHF
j_gene: TRBJ1-5; v_gene: TRBV2; CDR3aa: CASRGWGDQPQHF
j_gene: TRBJ2-1; v_gene: TRBV5-4; CDR3aa: CASTGGGTYYNEQFF
j_gene: TRBJ2-1; v_gene: TRBV5-4; CDR3aa: CASSAGPAYNEQFF
j_gene: TRBJ1-5; v_gene: TRBV19; CDR3aa: CASSIEAGAGQPQHF
j_gene: TRBJ2-5; v_gene: TRBV6-5; CDR3aa: CASSYVGGETQYF
j_gene: TRBJ1-1; v_gene: TRBV7-3; CDR3aa: CASSFSFNTEAFF
j_gene: TRBJ1-2; v_gene: TRBV7-9; CDR3aa: CASSRSPLYGYTF
j_gene: TRBJ1-6; v_gene: TRBV7-9; CDR3aa: CASSLTVTYNSPLHF
j_gene: TRBJ2-5; v_gene: TRBV7-9; CDR3aa: CASSFLRGEETQYF
j_gene: TRBJ1-2; v_gene: TRBV18; CDR3aa: CASSPFRASYGYTF
j_gene: TRBJ1-6; v_gene: TRBV4-1; CDR3aa: CASSLQGGVNSPLHF
j_gene: TRBJ2-2; v_gene: TRBV12-1; CDR3aa: CASSLIAGVYTGELFF
j_gene: TRBJ1-1; v_gene: TRBV7-9; CDR3aa: CASSLTVTTGGRNTEAFF
j_gene: TRBJ1-2; v_gene: TRBV2; CDR3aa: CASTGTEANYGYTF
j_gene: TRBJ1-5; v_gene: TRBV7-2; CDR3aa: CASSLAARNQPQHF
j_gene: TRBJ1-3; v_gene: TRBV19; CDR3aa: CASSEEGRSGNTIYF
j_gene: TRBJ2-7; v_gene: TRBV4-2; CDR3aa: CASSQVLADLSYEQYF
j_gene: TRBJ1-4; v_gene: TRBV4-1; CDR3aa: CASSQAPKGAQEKLFF
j_gene: TRBJ2-6; v_gene: TRBV5-5; CDR3aa: CASSPTGAGANVLTF